Following are 7 T cell receptor beta chains from one sample sequenced in a study of PD-L1 blockade in urothelial cancer. Specified time point: pretreatment peripheral blood. Sequenced by immunoSEQ multiplex PCR; TCRdb stores in-frame clones only, minus some. The table shows 30,000 to 35,000 clones, with 84% occurring only once. The material was PBMCs, obtained around atezolizumab (anti-PD-L1) treatment. Source of these receptors: a man between 60 and 70 years old with urothelial cancer.

About this clone itself: A read error may account for a junction end that differs from germline. Distinct nucleotide sequences in the sample also encode this CDR3. The chain uses TRBV5-1 and TRBJ1-2, with 8 bases matching TRBD1. The CDR3 is 14 residues long. Germline V CDR1 and CDR2: SGHRS, YFSETQ. The CDR3 DNA is TGCGCCAGCAGCCCTCCGGACAGGGTTGGAGGCTATACCTTC. Its translation: CASSPPDRVGGYTF.

This sequence joins TRBV13 and TRBJ2-5; the D gene is possibly TRBD1 (6 bases). The CDR3 sequence is 16 residues long. Germline CDR1 reads PRHDT; CDR2 reads FYEKMQ (reference sequence). With 0 bases removed from V and 2 bases from J, the gap between germline ends came to 13 bases. CDR3 amino acids: CASSLGTGYQQETQYF. The CDR3 DNA reads TGTGCCAGCAGCTTAGGGACAGGATACCAACAAGAGACCCAGTACTTC.

J is TRBJ1-1 and V is TRBV29-1; 9 positions match TRBD1. CDR1 SQVTM and CDR2 ANQGSEA come from the germline V gene. Losses at the gene ends were 3 bases for V and 0 bases for J; bases not matched to a gene: 2. The CDR3 is made up of 14 amino acids. CDR3 nucleotide sequence: TGCAGCGTTGAGGACAGGGGTATGAACACTGAAGCTTTCTTT. Translation gives CSVEDRGMNTEAFF.

This chain joins TRBV18 and TRBJ2-6; 7 nucleotides align to TRBD1. J lost 0 bases, V lost 3 bases, and 5 bases had no gene match. CDR3 length equals 17 residues. The germline V gene has CDR1 KGHSH and CDR2 LQKENI. The CDR3 sequence is CASSPSTGISGANVLTF. For the CDR3, the DNA is TGTGCCAGCTCACCTTCGACAGGGATCTCTGGGGCCAACGTCCTGACTTTC.

This clone was recorded only once. The rearrangement joins TRBV19 to TRBJ1-2; 10 nucleotides line up with TRBD1. CDR1 and CDR2 from the germline V gene are LNHDA and SQIVND (reference sequence). Trimming took 10 bases from V and 6 from J; bases not matched to a gene: 11. The CDR3 has 14 residues. CDR3 sequence reads: CATTETGGLHGYTF. CDR3 coding DNA: TGTGCCACCACAGAGACAGGGGGCTTGCATGGCTACACCTTC.

CDR3 DNA sequence: TGCAGCGTTGCCGTGGGGACAGGGGGCGTAAAACTGTTTTTT. This codes for CSVAVGTGGVKLFF. The gene calls are TRBV29-1 and TRBJ1-4; TRBD1 aligns across 12 bases. Germline CDR1 reads SQVTM; CDR2 reads ANQGSEA. This CDR3 is built from 14 residues. Losses at the gene ends were 4 bases for V and 10 bases for J; bases not matched to a gene: 7.

The rearrangement joins TRBV5-1 to TRBJ2-5, with TRBD2 identical over 10 bases. CDR3 size: 16 residues. V was pared by 1 base and J by 2 bases, with 5 bases of the junction left unmatched. The germline CDR1 and CDR2 sequences are SGHRS and YFSETQ. CDR3 sequence: CASSLSPSGGQETQYF. In DNA form, the CDR3 reads TGCGCCAGCAGCTTGTCTCCTAGCGGGGGACAAGAGACCCAGTACTTC.